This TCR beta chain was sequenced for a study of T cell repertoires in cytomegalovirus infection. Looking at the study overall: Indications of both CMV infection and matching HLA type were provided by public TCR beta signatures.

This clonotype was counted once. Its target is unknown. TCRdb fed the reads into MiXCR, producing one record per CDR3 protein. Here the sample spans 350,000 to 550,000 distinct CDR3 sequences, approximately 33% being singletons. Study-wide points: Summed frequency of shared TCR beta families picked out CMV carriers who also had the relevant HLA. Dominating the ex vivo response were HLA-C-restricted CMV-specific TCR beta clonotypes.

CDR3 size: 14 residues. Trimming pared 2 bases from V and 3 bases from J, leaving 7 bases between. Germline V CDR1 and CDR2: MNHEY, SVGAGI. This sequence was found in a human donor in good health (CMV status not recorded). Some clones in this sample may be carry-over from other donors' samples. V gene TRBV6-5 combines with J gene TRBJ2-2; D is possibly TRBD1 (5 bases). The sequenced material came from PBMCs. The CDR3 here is CASSYTTDTGELFF. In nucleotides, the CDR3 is TGTGCCAGCAGTTACACGACAGACACCGGGGAGCTGTTTTTT.